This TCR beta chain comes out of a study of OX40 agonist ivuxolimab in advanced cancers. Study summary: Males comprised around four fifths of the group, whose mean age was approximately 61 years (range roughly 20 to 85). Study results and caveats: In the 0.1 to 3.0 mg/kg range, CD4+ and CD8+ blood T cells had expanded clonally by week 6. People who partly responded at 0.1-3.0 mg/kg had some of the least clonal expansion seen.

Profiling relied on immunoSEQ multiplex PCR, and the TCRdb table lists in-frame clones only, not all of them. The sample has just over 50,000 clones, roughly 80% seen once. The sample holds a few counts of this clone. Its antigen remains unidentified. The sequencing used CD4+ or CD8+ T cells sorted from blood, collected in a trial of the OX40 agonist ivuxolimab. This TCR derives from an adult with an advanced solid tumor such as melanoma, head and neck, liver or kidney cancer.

The CDR3 DNA follows: TGTGCCAGCACCCCTAGGACGGCCGAATATGGCTACACCTTC. Residues: CASTPRTAEYGYTF. The rearrangement links TRBV9 to TRBJ1-2, with D unclear. The CDR3 runs to 14 residues. Looked up from germline, CDR1 is SGDLS and CDR2 is YYNGEE. V was trimmed by 6 bases and J by 5 bases, leaving 17 bases between them.